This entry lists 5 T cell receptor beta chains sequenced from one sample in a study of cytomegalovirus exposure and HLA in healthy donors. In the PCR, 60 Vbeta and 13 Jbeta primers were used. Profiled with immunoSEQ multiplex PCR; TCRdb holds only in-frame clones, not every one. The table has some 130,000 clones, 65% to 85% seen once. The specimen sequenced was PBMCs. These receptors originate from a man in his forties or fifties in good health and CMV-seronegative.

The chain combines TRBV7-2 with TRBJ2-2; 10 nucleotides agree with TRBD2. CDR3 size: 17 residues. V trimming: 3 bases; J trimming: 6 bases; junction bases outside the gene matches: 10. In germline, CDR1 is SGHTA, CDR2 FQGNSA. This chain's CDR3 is CASSFLLAGESAGELFF. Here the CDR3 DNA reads TGTGCCAGCAGCTTTCTTCTAGCGGGAGAATCAGCCGGGGAGCTGTTTTTT. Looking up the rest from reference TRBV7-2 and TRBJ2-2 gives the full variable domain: GAGVSQSPSNKVTEKGKDVELRCDPISGHTALYWYRQSLGQGLEFLIYFQGNSAPDKSGLPSDRFSAERTGGSVSTLTIQRTQQEDSAVYLCASSFLLAGESAGELFFGEGSRLTVL.

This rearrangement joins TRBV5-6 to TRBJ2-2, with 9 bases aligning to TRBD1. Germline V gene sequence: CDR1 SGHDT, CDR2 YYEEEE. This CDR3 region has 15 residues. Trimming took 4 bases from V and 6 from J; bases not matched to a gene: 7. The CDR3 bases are TGTGCCAGCAGCGTCCGGGACAGGGAACCCGGGGAGCTGTTTTTT. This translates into CASSVRDREPGELFF.

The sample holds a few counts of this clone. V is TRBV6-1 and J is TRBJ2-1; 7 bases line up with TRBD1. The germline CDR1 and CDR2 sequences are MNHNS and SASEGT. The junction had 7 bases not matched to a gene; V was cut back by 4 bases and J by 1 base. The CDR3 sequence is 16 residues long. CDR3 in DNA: TGTGCCAGCAGTGGAGATCGACAGGGATCCTACAATGAGCAGTTCTTC. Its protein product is CASSGDRQGSYNEQFF.

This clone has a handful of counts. The CDR3 DNA follows: TGTGCCAGCAGCCATAGGGCGACTAGCGTCCACGAGCAGTACTTC. The encoded protein is CASSHRATSVHEQYF. This chain connects TRBV14 to TRBJ2-7, with 8 bases that match TRBD2. Losses at the gene ends were 3 bases for V and 5 bases for J; bases not matched to a gene: 9. CDR1 SGHDN and CDR2 FVKESK come from the germline V gene. The CDR3 sequence is 15 residues long.

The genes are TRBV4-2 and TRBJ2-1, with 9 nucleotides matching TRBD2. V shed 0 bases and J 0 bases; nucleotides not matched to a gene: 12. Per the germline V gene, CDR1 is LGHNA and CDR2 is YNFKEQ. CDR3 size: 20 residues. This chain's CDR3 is CASSQDRASGAHYSYNEQFF. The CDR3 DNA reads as TGTGCCAGCAGCCAAGATCGCGCTAGCGGGGCCCACTACTCCTACAATGAGCAGTTCTTC.